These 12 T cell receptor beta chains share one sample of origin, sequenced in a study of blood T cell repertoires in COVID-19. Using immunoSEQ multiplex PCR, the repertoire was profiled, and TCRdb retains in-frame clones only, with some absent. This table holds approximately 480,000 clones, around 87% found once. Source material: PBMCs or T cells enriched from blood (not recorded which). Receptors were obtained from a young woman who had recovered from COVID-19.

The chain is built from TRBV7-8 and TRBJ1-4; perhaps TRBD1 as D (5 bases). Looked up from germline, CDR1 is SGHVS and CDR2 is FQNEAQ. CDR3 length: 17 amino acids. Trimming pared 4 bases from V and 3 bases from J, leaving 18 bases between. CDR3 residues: CASSSPLRGGANEKLFF. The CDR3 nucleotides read TGTGCCAGCAGCTCCCCTCTCCGGGGGGGGGCTAATGAAAAACTGTTTTTT.

CDR3 sequence: CAARRGDSGNTIYF. In DNA, the CDR3 is TGTGCCGCCCGCCGGGGGGACTCTGGAAACACCATATATTTT. V is TRBV10-3 and J is TRBJ1-3; the D gene is possibly TRBD1 (5 bases). The V end lost 11 bases, the J end lost 0 bases, and 14 bases lay between the germline ends. Germline V gene lookup returns CDR1 ENHRY and CDR2 SYGVKD. The length of the CDR3 is 14 residues.

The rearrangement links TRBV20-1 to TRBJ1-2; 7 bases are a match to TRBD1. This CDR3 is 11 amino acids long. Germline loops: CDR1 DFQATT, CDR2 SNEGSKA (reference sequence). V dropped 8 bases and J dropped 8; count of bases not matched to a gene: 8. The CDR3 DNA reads TGCAGTACGAACAGGGGTTGGGGCTACACCTTC. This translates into CSTNRGWGYTF.

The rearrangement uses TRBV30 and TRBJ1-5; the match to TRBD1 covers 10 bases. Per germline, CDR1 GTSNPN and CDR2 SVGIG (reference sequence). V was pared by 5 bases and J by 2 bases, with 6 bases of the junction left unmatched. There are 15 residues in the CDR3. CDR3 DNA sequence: TGTGCCTGGGGGACAGGGGAATTTGGCAATCAGCCCCAGCATTTT. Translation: CAWGTGEFGNQPQHF. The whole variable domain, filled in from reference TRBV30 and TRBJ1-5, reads SQTIHQWPATLVQPVGSPLSLECTVEGTSNPNLYWYRQAAGRGLQLLFYSVGIGQISSEVPQNLSASRPQDRQFILSSKKLLLSDSGFYLCAWGTGEFGNQPQHFGDGTRLSIL.

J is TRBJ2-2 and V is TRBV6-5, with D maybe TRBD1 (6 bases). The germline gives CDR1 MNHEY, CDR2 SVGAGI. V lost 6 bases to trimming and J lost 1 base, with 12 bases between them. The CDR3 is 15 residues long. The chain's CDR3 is CASSALQGNTGELFF. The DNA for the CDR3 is TGTGCCAGCAGCGCCCTACAGGGGAACACCGGGGAGCTGTTTTTT.

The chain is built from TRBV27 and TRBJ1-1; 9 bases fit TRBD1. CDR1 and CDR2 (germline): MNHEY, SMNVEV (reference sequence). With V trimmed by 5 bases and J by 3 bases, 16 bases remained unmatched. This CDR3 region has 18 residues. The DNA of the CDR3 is TGTGCCAGCAGTCCCACATTTACAGGGGGCGTTTGGGACACTGAAGCTTTCTTT. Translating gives CASSPTFTGGVWDTEAFF.

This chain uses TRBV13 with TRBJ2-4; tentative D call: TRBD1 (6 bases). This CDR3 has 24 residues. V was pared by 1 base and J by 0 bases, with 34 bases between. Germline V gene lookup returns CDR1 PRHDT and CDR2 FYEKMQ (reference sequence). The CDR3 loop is CASSLESNVRDTEEGTLAKNIQYF. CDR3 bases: TGTGCCAGCAGCTTAGAAAGTAACGTAAGGGACACCGAAGAGGGAACTCTAGCCAAAAACATTCAGTACTTC. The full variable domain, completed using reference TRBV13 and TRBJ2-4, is AAGVIQSPRHLIKEKRETATLKCYPIPRHDTVYWYQQGPGQDPQFLISFYEKMQSDKGSIPDRFSAQQFSDYHSELNMSSLELGDSALYFCASSLESNVRDTEEGTLAKNIQYFGAGTRLSVL.

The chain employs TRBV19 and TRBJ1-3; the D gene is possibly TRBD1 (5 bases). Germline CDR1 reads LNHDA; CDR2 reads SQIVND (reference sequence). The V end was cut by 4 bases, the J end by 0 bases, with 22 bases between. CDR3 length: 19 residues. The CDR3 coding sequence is TGTGCCAGTAGTACCGCCCAGGGATCCCTCTTGAGCTCTGGAAACACCATATATTTT. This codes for CASSTAQGSLLSSGNTIYF.

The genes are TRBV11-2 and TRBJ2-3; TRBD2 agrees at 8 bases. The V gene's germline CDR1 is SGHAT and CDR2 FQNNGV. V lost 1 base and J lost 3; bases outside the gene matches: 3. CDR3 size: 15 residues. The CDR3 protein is CASSLAGGQTDTQYF. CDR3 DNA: TGTGCCAGCAGCTTAGCGGGGGGGCAAACAGATACGCAGTATTTT.

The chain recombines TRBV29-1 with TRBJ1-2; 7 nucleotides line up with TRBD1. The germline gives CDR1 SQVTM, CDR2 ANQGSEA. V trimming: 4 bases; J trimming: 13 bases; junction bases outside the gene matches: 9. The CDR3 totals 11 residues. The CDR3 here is CSVGHTGVGTF. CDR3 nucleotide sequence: TGCAGCGTTGGACATACAGGGGTCGGCACCTTC.

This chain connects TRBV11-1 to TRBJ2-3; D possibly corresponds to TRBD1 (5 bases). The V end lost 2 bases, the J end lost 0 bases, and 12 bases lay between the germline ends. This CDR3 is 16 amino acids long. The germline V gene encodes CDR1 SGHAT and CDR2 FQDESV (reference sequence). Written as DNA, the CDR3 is TGTGCCAGCAGCTTACAGCGACAGTCTAGCACAGATACGCAGTATTTT. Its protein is CASSLQRQSSTDTQYF.

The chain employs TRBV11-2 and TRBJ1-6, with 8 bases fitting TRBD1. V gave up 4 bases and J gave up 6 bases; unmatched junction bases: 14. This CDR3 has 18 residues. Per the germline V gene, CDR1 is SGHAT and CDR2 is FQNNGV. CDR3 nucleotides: TGTGCCAGCAGCTCGACAGGGGATTTGAGTGTTTCTAATTCACCCCTCCACTTT. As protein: CASSSTGDLSVSNSPLHF.